The clone carrying this T cell receptor beta chain was picked up a small number of times. Its antigen is unknown. The record originates from a study of memory CD4+ T cells and cytomegalovirus serostatus. Whole-study context: Of the healthy Belgian adults, 9 or 10 were CMV seropositive and 20 to 25 seronegative.

Study-level findings and limits: Median bootstrapped AUC for CMV status was just under 0.97 originally, about 0.9 US-trained.

In the authors' methods: Out-of-frame sequences were removed, leaving roughly 2.1 million distinct TCRbeta sequences. Using immunoSEQ multiplex PCR, the repertoire was profiled, and TCRdb retains in-frame clones only, with some absent. V and J calls and clone size come straight from that table; D and trimming were deduced from the DNA. The table includes tens of thousands of clones, approximately 78% detected once. The sort gate was single viable CD3+CD4+CD8-CD45RO+ cells for memory CD4+ T cells. CMV serostatus came from serum IgG against pp150, pp28, p38, p52. The TCR comes from an adult in good health and CMV-seronegative. Sequencing was done on a sample of memory CD4+ T cells from blood.

DNA of the CDR3: TGCGCCAGCACCTCCCAAGGAGGGGTTCGAGAGACCCAGTACTTC. Protein sequence: CASTSQGGVRETQYF. This chain connects TRBV5-1 to TRBJ2-5; weak D call: TRBD2 (6 bases). Between the trimmed V and J ends, which lost 6 bases and 4 bases, there was a span of 19 bases. The CDR3 is 15 residues long. Per the germline V gene, CDR1 is SGHRS and CDR2 is YFSETQ.